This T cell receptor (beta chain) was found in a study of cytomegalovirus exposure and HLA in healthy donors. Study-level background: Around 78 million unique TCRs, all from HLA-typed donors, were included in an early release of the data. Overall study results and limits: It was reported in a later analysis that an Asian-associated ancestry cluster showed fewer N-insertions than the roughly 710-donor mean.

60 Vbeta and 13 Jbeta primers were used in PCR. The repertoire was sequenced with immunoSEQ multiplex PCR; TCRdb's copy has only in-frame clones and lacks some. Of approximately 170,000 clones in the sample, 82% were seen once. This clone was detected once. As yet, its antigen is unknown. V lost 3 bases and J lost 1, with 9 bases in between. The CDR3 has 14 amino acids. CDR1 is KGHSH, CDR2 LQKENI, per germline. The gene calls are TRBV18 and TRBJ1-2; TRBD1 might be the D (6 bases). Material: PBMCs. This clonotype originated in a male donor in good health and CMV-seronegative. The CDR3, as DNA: TGTGCCAGCTCACCCAGGACAGATAACTATGGCTACACCTTC. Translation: CASSPRTDNYGYTF. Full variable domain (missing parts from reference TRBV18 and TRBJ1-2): NAGVMQNPRHLVRRRGQEARLRCSPMKGHSHVYWYRQLPEEGLKFMVYLQKENIIDESGMPKERFSAEFPKEGPSILRIQQVVRGDSAAYFCASSPRTDNYGYTFGSGTRLTVV.